This T cell receptor beta chain derives from a study of blood T cell repertoires in COVID-19. In the study overall: Samples representing acute and convalescent COVID-19 were sourced from the United States, Italy and Spain.

Participants reported their clinical history, and cohort assignment relied on those reports. The CDR3 is made up of 15 amino acids. In germline, CDR1 is SEHNR, CDR2 FQNEAQ (reference sequence). J was trimmed by 10 bases and V by 10 bases; bases with no gene match: 11. Per the authors' pipeline: It was from reference gene primer amplification that nucleated cell counts were estimated. Data came from immunoSEQ multiplex PCR; TCRdb stores just in-frame clones and leaves some out. V, J and clone size are taken as reported in that table, and D and trimming were inferred from the DNA itself. The sample has approximately 230,000 clones, 75% to 90% seen once.

The source material was PBMCs or T cells enriched from blood (not recorded which). The clonotype originates from a woman aged 25-40 years with acute COVID-19. The rearrangement joins TRBV7-9 to TRBJ2-1; TRBD2 matches at 15 bases. In DNA form, the CDR3 reads TGTGCCACCGCGGGGACTAGCGGGAGGCCCAGAGAGCAGTTCTTC. It translates to CATAGTSGRPREQFF.